This is a list of T cell receptor beta chains from one sample in a study of PD-L1 blockade in urothelial cancer. The method was immunoSEQ multiplex PCR; TCRdb's version includes in-frame clones alone and lacks a portion of them. The repertoire holds about 95,000 clones, with around 86% as singletons. The sequencing here drew on PBMCs, taken around atezolizumab (anti-PD-L1) treatment. The receptors here all came from a man aged 55 to 70 with urothelial cancer. Each CDR3 is given without its conserved first and last residue.

v_gene	j_gene	CDR3aa
TRBV6-5	TRBJ2-1	ASSQTSGRIEQF
TRBV10-3	TRBJ2-2	AIRDRENTGELF
TRBV5-5	TRBJ2-7	ASSLGPGYEQY
TRBV6-6	TRBJ1-2	ASSSTGVNYGYT
TRBV5-1	TRBJ1-1	ASSQGQGVSMNTEAF
TRBV5-1	TRBJ2-2	ASSLRTGGPGELF
TRBV28	TRBJ2-3	ASSLQGTDTQY
TRBV30	TRBJ2-3	AWTSGRGTQY
TRBV10-3	TRBJ2-7	AISGGEGSYEQY
TRBV7-9	TRBJ2-7	ASSTRDFPGIYEQY
TRBV19	TRBJ2-7	ASSWGSHEQY
TRBV5-1	TRBJ1-1	ASSLDASIEAF
TRBV28	TRBJ1-1	ASYLTGREAF
TRBV7-3	TRBJ2-3	ASSQGLAGSTDTQY
TRBV6-6	TRBJ1-1	ASREPGGNTEAF
TRBV5-6	TRBJ2-7	ASSLYSRDEQY
TRBV7-2	TRBJ2-3	ASSLVSGRGTDTQY
TRBV4-2	TRBJ2-1	ASSQVGASSDEQF
TRBV9	TRBJ2-3	ASSVEGTGVVNTQY
TRBV5-1	TRBJ2-2	ASRVEGLAGGELF
TRBV7-9	TRBJ1-5	ASSLDRGVQPQH
TRBV12-5	TRBJ1-4	ASGPGVGGGGMEKLF
TRBV11-2	TRBJ1-4	ASSVRVEGEKLF
TRBV5-4	TRBJ2-1	ASTKGGGRNAYNEQF
TRBV28	TRBJ1-3	ASSLDRGSGNTIY
TRBV5-4	TRBJ1-2	ASSLLGQGAGGYT
TRBV5-1	TRBJ1-1	ASSQGQGSEAF
TRBV29-1	TRBJ2-1	SVEDNRDNEQF
TRBV29-1	TRBJ2-3	SVRPFGGTDTQY
TRBV15	TRBJ2-5	ATSFGTGPIETQY
TRBV4-2	TRBJ2-7	ASSQQLGPYEQY
TRBV7-3	TRBJ1-1	ASTGQFTEAF
TRBV5-1	TRBJ1-1	ATRTGENTEAF
TRBV7-4	TRBJ2-2	ASSRKVANTGELF
TRBV18	TRBJ1-4	ASSPLRGEKLF
TRBV15	TRBJ2-7	ATSSSVGTGRYEQY
TRBV7-2	TRBJ2-7	ASSYMTSGIYEQY
TRBV18	TRBJ2-3	ASSRSQGASTDTQY
TRBV5-1	TRBJ2-3	ASSPSVGDTQY
TRBV9	TRBJ2-2	ASSVDQGVLTGELF
TRBV4-3	TRBJ2-3	ASSQELAGDTDTQY
TRBV10-3	TRBJ1-2	AISESPRDRGDGYT